Presented here are 16 T cell receptor beta chains from one specimen sequenced in a study of cytomegalovirus exposure and HLA in healthy donors. In the PCR, 60 Vbeta and 13 Jbeta primers were used. Generated by immunoSEQ multiplex PCR, the TCRdb table keeps only in-frame clones and is missing some. The sample carries about 140,000 clones, roughly four fifths recorded once. Material for sequencing was PBMCs. Receptors originate from a man aged 30-40 years in good health and CMV-seropositive.

The V and J genes are TRBV11-2 and TRBJ2-2; 9 bases map to TRBD1. The CDR3 has 17 residues. Trimming took 5 bases from V and 6 from J; bases not matched to a gene: 13. Looked up from germline, CDR1 is SGHAT and CDR2 is FQNNGV. In DNA, the CDR3 is TGTGCCAGCAGCCGCCATACCGGGACAGGGAATCCCGGGGAGCTGTTTTTT. Its translation: CASSRHTGTGNPGELFF.

This rearrangement joins TRBV5-1 to TRBJ2-7, with D possibly matching TRBD1 (5 bases). The length of the CDR3 is 16 residues. CDR1 and CDR2 from the germline V gene are SGHRS and YFSETQ. V was clipped by 3 bases and J by 6 bases, with 22 bases between them. In DNA form, the CDR3 reads TGCGCCAGCAGCTCAGGGCGTGGAACGGTCGTAGGCGAGCAGTACTTC. The encoded protein is CASSSGRGTVVGEQYF.

This clone has a handful of counts. The rearrangement uses TRBV7-9 and TRBJ2-7; 9 bases fit TRBD2. CDR3 length equals 16 residues. With 3 bases clipped from V and 0 bases from J, the junction kept 6 bases outside the gene matches. Germline V lookup: CDR1 SEHNR, CDR2 FQNEAQ (reference sequence). CDR3 in amino acids: CASSFSGGGVSYEQYF. In nucleotides, the CDR3 is TGTGCCAGCAGCTTCTCGGGCGGGGGGGTCTCCTACGAGCAGTACTTC.

V gene TRBV9 combines with J gene TRBJ2-1, with D unclear. This CDR3 is 13 amino acids long. Germline CDR1 and CDR2: SGDLS and YYNGEE. Trimming shortened V by 2 bases and J by 10 bases, and 13 bases separated the two germline ends. The CDR3 DNA sequence: TGTGCCAGCAGCGTCCCACTGAGCGACGAGCAGTTCTTC. It yields the protein CASSVPLSDEQFF.

The genes are TRBV5-1 and TRBJ2-1, with 11 positions matching TRBD2. The CDR3 runs 16 residues. Germline V gene sequence: CDR1 SGHRS, CDR2 YFSETQ. J was trimmed by 2 bases and V by 1 base; bases with no gene match: 2. DNA for the CDR3: TGCGCCAGCAGCTTGTCTAGCGGGGGGCCCTACAATGAGCAGTTCTTC. It encodes CASSLSSGGPYNEQFF.

The chain is built from TRBV5-4 and TRBJ2-5, with 12 bases that match TRBD2. The CDR3 is 16 amino acids. V lost 4 bases and J lost 4; bases outside the gene matches: 8. Per the germline V gene, CDR1 is SGHNT and CDR2 is YYREEE (reference sequence). The CDR3 DNA reads as TGTGCCAGCAGCCTAAGACTAGCGGGAGCCTCAGAGACCCAGTACTTC. Its protein is CASSLRLAGASETQYF. Combining the CDR3 with reference TRBV5-4 and TRBJ2-5 gives the whole variable domain ETGVTQSPTHLIKTRGQQVTLRCSSQSGHNTVSWYQQALGQGPQFIFQYYREEENGRGNFPPRFSGLQFPNYSSELNVNALELDDSALYLCASSLRLAGASETQYFGPGTRLLVL.

This clone occurred once. The rearrangement links TRBV18 to TRBJ2-2; the match to TRBD2 covers 14 bases. V trimming: 2 bases; J trimming: 4 bases; junction bases outside the gene matches: 3. Germline V gives CDR1 KGHSH, CDR2 LQKENI. The CDR3 totals 17 residues. CDR3 sequence: CASSPGTSGSLTGELFF. The CDR3 bases are TGTGCCAGCTCACCAGGGACTAGCGGGAGTCTCACCGGGGAGCTGTTTTTT.

This rearrangement joins TRBV7-9 to TRBJ1-1; TRBD1 might be the D (6 bases). The germline V gene has CDR1 SEHNR and CDR2 FQNEAQ (reference sequence). The ends were cut back, 2 bases at V and 0 bases at J, with 10 bases in the middle. The CDR3 has 15 residues. DNA for the CDR3: TGTGCCAGCAGCTTACCAGGACAGTTGAACACTGAAGCTTTCTTT. This codes for CASSLPGQLNTEAFF.

This sequence joins TRBV29-1 and TRBJ2-6, with D hard to call. Germline values: CDR1 SQVTM, CDR2 ANQGSEA. V lost 7 bases and J 1 base, leaving 5 bases between the germline ends. The CDR3 is 12 amino acids. In DNA, the CDR3 is TGCAGCGCTATTTCTGGGGCCAACGTCCTGACTTTC. Encoded protein: CSAISGANVLTF. The full variable domain, rest sourced from reference TRBV29-1 and TRBJ2-6, is SAVISQKPSRDICQRGTSLTIQCQVDSQVTMMFWYRQQPGQSLTLIATANQGSEATYESGFVIDKFPISRPNLTFSTLTVSNMSPEDSSIYLCSAISGANVLTFGAGSRLTVL.

The CDR3 DNA follows: TGTGCCAGCAGCGTACTAGCGGGAGCTTATACGCAGTATTTT. Its translation is CASSVLAGAYTQYF. The chain couples TRBV9 to TRBJ2-3; TRBD2 agrees at 10 bases. The length of the CDR3 is 14 residues. The trim removed 1 base at V and 7 bases at J, leaving 3 bases unmatched. CDR1 is SGDLS and CDR2 is YYNGEE in the germline V gene.

With regard to this clone: Additional DNA sequences in this sample encode the identical CDR3. CDR3 protein: CASSLNSNTEAFF. The CDR3, as DNA: TGTGCCAGCAGCTTGAACTCGAACACTGAAGCTTTCTTT. The chain has TRBV7-3 and TRBJ1-1; D unclear. This CDR3 region has 13 residues. V was clipped by 3 bases and J by 1 base, with 6 bases between them. CDR1 SGHTA and CDR2 FQGTGA come from the germline V gene.

Concerning this clone: Because it lacks the conserved phenylalanine or tryptophan at the end, this CDR3 is likely a read error. It is unclear where the CDR3 begins or ends on the DNA, so no DNA is shown, and the CDR3 is as TCRdb lists it. V is TRBV6-4 and J is TRBJ2-7; TRBD2 is the table's D call and was not checked against the DNA. The germline V gene has CDR1 MRHNA and CDR2 SNTAGT. The CDR3 spans 14 residues, counting both ends. The CDR3 is CASSDVRFGGHRAL.

The chain is built from TRBV18 and TRBJ2-3; tentative D call: TRBD2 (6 bases). The ends were cut back, 4 bases at V and 4 bases at J, with 12 bases in the middle. CDR3 length: 14 residues. CDR1 is KGHSH, CDR2 LQKENI, per germline. This CDR3 is CASSRSPSADTQYF. CDR3 coding DNA: TGTGCCAGCTCACGGTCCCCTAGCGCAGATACGCAGTATTTT.

The rearrangement uses TRBV7-8 and TRBJ1-1; D is unresolved. Trimming removed 2 bases at V and 6 bases at J, with 4 bases between. CDR3 size: 11 residues. The germline V gene encodes CDR1 SGHVS and CDR2 FQNEAQ. The chain's CDR3 is CASSLLAEAFF. For the CDR3, the DNA is TGTGCCAGCAGCTTACTTGCTGAAGCTTTCTTT.

This clone occurred a few times. V is TRBV7-2 and J is TRBJ2-1; 8 positions match TRBD2. The CDR3 has 15 residues. J gave up 6 bases and V 1 base, and 5 bases lay outside the gene matches. From germline, CDR1 is SGHTA and CDR2 FQGNSA. In DNA, the CDR3 is TGTGCCAGCAGCTTAGGGAGCGGGAGTTTCAATGAGCAGTTCTTC. This gives the protein CASSLGSGSFNEQFF.

The rearrangement uses TRBV19 and TRBJ2-5; a weak D match, TRBD2 (6 bases). There are 14 residues in the CDR3. V gave up 4 bases and J gave up 8 bases, with 17 bases separating them. Germline V gene data show CDR1 as LNHDA and CDR2 as SQIVND (reference sequence). In nucleotides, the CDR3 is TGTGCCAGTAGTACCGTGTATGGCGGGGACACCCAGTACTTC. This sequence encodes CASSTVYGGDTQYF.